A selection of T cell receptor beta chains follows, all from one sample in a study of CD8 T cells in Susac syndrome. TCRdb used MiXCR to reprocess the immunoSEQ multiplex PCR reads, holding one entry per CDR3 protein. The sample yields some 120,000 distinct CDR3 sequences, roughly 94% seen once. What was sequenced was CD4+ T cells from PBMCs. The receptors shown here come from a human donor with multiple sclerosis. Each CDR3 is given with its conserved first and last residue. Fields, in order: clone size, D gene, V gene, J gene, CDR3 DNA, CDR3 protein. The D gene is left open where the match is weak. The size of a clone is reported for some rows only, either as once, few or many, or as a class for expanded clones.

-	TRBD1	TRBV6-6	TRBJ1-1	TGTGCCAGCAGTTCCAGCGGACAGGGGGCTTTCTTT	CASSSSGQGAFF
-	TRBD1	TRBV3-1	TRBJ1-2	TGTGCCAGCAGCCCACACCCAGGACAGGAAAGTGGCTATGGCTACACCTTC	CASSPHPGQESGYGYTF
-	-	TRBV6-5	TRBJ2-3	TGTGCCAGCAGTTACCACAATACGCAGTATTTT	CASSYHNTQYF
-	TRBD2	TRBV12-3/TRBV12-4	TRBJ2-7	TGTGCCACCACTACTAGCGGTATTTCCTACGAGCAGTACTTC	CATTTSGISYEQYF
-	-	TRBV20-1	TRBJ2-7	TGCAGTGCTGACGGGACACTCATAAAGGAGCAGTACTTC	CSADGTLIKEQYF
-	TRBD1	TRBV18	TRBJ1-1	TGTGCCAGCTCATCGCGGACAGGGGAGGACACTGAAGCTTTCTTT	CASSSRTGEDTEAFF
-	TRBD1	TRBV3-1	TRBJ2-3	TGTGCCAGCCGACAGGGGTATACGCAGTATTTT	CASRQGYTQYF
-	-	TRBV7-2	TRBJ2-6	TGTGCCAGCAGCCGCAACGTGGGAGGTTCTGGGGCCAACGTCCTGACTTTC	CASSRNVGGSGANVLTF
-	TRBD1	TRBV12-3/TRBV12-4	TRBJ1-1	TGTGCCAGCATTCCGGGACAGGGGTTGAACACTGAAGCTTTCTTT	CASIPGQGLNTEAFF
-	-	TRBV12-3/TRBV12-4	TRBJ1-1	TGTGCCAGCAGCCCCGAAGGGCTTAGGAACACTGAAGCTTTCTTT	CASSPEGLRNTEAFF
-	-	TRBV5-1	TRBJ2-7	TGCGCCAGCAGCGAGAGACAGGTTGGCGAGCAGTACTTC	CASSERQVGEQYF
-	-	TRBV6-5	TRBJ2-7	TGTGCCAGCAGTTCCCCGGGGATGGGCACCTACGAGCAGTACTTC	CASSSPGMGTYEQYF
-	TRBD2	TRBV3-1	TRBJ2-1	TGTGCCAGCAGCCAAGATTCGGCCGGGACTAGCAATGAGCAGTTCTTC	CASSQDSAGTSNEQFF
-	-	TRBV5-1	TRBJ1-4	TGCGCCAGCAGCCTATTTCCAGCGGATGAAAAACTGTTTTTT	CASSLFPADEKLFF
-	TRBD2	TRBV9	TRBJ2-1	TGTGCCAGCAGCGTAGGAGCGGGGAAGCAGTTCTTC	CASSVGAGKQFF
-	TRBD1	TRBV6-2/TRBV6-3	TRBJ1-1	TGTGCCAGCAGTTACCCTAGGACAGGGGCCATCACTGAAGCTTTCTTT	CASSYPRTGAITEAFF
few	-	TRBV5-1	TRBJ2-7	TGCGCCAGCAGCGACCTAGGACTCCAGTACTTC	CASSDLGLQYF
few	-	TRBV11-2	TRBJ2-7	TGTGCCAGCAGCGTTGGCAGATCCTACGAGCAGTACTTC	CASSVGRSYEQYF
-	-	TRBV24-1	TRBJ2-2	TGTGCCACCAGTGACCCCATGTCGAGCACCGGGGAGCTGTTTTTT	CATSDPMSSTGELFF
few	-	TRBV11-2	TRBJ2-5	TGTGCCAGCAGCTCAAGGAACCAAGAGACCCAGTACTTC	CASSSRNQETQYF
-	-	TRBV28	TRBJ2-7	TGTGCCACCAGGGGTCAGTACGAGCAGTACTTC	CATRGQYEQYF
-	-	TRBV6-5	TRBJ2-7	TGTGCCAGCAGTTACTCGTACTCGGTGGGCTACGAGCAGTACTTC	CASSYSYSVGYEQYF
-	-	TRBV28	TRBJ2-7	TGTGCCAGCAGTTTCCGGGACTACGAGCAGTACTTC	CASSFRDYEQYF
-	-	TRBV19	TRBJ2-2	TGTGCCAGTAGTATAGGGGACGGTTCTTGGGAGCTGTTTTTT	CASSIGDGSWELFF
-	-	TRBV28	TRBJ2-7	TGTGCCAGCAGTCTGGGGTTTGGTCTCCAGAGCTCCTACGAGCAGTACTTC	CASSLGFGLQSSYEQYF
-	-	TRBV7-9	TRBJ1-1	TGTGCCAGCAGCTTATCCAGGATGAACACTGAAGCTTTCTTT	CASSLSRMNTEAFF
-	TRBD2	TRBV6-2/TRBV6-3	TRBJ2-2	TGTGCCAGCAGTTACCTGAAGGGACTAGCGGGAGCTACCGGGGAGCTGTTTTTT	CASSYLKGLAGATGELFF
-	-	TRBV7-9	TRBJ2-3	TGTGCCAGCAGCGTCTCCGGGCTTAGCACAGATACGCAGTATTTT	CASSVSGLSTDTQYF